This is a list of T cell receptor beta chains from one sample in a study of cytomegalovirus exposure and HLA in healthy donors. The repertoire was sequenced with immunoSEQ multiplex PCR; TCRdb's copy has only in-frame clones and lacks some. The sample consists of about 120,000 clones, approximately 80% of them appearing once. What was sequenced was PBMCs. These receptors all stem from a woman aged 55-69 years in good health and CMV-seropositive. Both conserved end residues are part of each CDR3. Fields, in order: J gene, V gene, clone size, D gene, CDR3 DNA, CDR3 protein. D genes are given only for firm matches. Clone sizes are given selectively: once, few, many, or a class where the clone is expanded.

>TRBJ2-3|TRBV9|NA|TRBD2
TGTGCCAGCAGCGTAGTGGGACTAGCGGGAGGACGCACAGATACGCAGTATTTT
CASSVVGLAGGRTDTQYF
>TRBJ1-5|TRBV6-1|NA|TRBD1
TGTGCCAGCAGTGGTCCCGGTACAGGGGGCAATCAGCCCCAGCATTTT
CASSGPGTGGNQPQHF
>TRBJ2-1|TRBV15|NA|TRBD2
TGTGCCACCAGTCTACTAGCGGTCGGGGGTGAGCAGTTCTTC
CATSLLAVGGEQFF
>TRBJ1-1|TRBV19|NA|NA
TGTGCCAGTAGTATAAAATACCCCCGGGGGGTGAGCACTGAAGCTTTCTTT
CASSIKYPRGVSTEAFF
>TRBJ1-1|TRBV10-3|few|TRBD1
TGTGCCATCAGTAAAGACAGGGGGCCCACTGAAGCTTTCTTT
CAISKDRGPTEAFF
>TRBJ2-7|TRBV27|NA|TRBD2
TGTGCCAGCAGTTTTGGACTAGCGGGAGTCCACGAGCAGTACTTC
CASSFGLAGVHEQYF
>TRBJ2-4|TRBV28|NA|TRBD1
TGTGCCAGCAGGTCCGGGACAGGGAAAAACATTCAGTACTTC
CASRSGTGKNIQYF
>TRBJ1-6|TRBV5-1|NA|TRBD1
TGCGCCAGCAGCTTTGTGACAGGGGGATCCTATAATTCACCCCTCCACTTT
CASSFVTGGSYNSPLHF
>TRBJ2-4|TRBV6-1|NA|NA
TGTGCCAGCAGTGAAATTCTAGGACTACAATCCAAAAACATTCAGTACTTC
CASSEILGLQSKNIQYF
>TRBJ2-3|TRBV19|once|NA
TGTGCCAGTACCACGAGTGATACTAGCACAGATACGCAGTATTTT
CASTTSDTSTDTQYF
>TRBJ2-7|TRBV4-1|NA|NA
TGCGCCAGCAGCCAAGATCTGGCAGGGTTCTACGAGCAGTACTTC
CASSQDLAGFYEQYF
>TRBJ2-3|TRBV7-6|once|NA
TGTGCCAGCAGCTTAGCGGAGGGAGATACGCAGTATTTT
CASSLAEGDTQYF
>TRBJ1-2|TRBV7-3|NA|NA
TGTGCCAGCAGCAACAATCCAGGGTCGGGCGGCTACACCTTC
CASSNNPGSGGYTF
>TRBJ2-3|TRBV7-9|NA|NA
TGTGCCAGCAGCGATCAGGGAGGCAGCACAGATACGCAGTATTTT
CASSDQGGSTDTQYF
>TRBJ2-1|TRBV2|NA|NA
TGTGCCAGCAGTGTATGGGAGGAGGTTGAGCAGTTCTTC
CASSVWEEVEQFF
>TRBJ2-7|TRBV11-2|NA|TRBD1
TGTGCCAGCAGCTTAGGGGGGTCCGGGACAGGCTACGAGCAGTACTTC
CASSLGGSGTGYEQYF
>TRBJ2-7|TRBV9|once|NA
TGTGCCAGCAGCGTAGGACTAGGTTCCTACGAGCAGTACTTC
CASSVGLGSYEQYF
>TRBJ2-5|TRBV5-1|NA|NA
TGCGCCAGCAGCCTAAGAACGGACAGGGCGGGGGAGCAGTACTTC
CASSLRTDRAGEQYF
>TRBJ2-7|TRBV18|few|TRBD2
TGTGCCAGCTCACCGGGACTACTAACCTACGAGCAGTACTTC
CASSPGLLTYEQYF
>TRBJ2-1|TRBV5-1|NA|TRBD1
TGCGCCAGCAGCTCGATTACAGGGGTAGGCAATGAGCAGTTCTTC
CASSSITGVGNEQFF
>TRBJ2-7|TRBV28|NA|NA
TGTGTTAAAAAACAGAACACCTACGAGCAGTACTTC
CVKKQNTYEQYF
>TRBJ1-1|TRBV6-5|NA|NA
TGTGCCAGCAGTTACTCGACGGGACAGAACACTGAAGCTTTCTTT
CASSYSTGQNTEAFF
>TRBJ1-5|TRBV2|once|TRBD1
TGTGCCAGCAGTCCCGGACAGGGCGATCAGCCCCAGCATTTT
CASSPGQGDQPQHF
>TRBJ2-7|TRBV5-1|NA|TRBD2
TGCGCCAGCAGCTTCGGGGGGTACGAGCAGTACTTC
CASSFGGYEQYF
>TRBJ2-7|TRBV7-9|NA|TRBD2
TGTGCCAGCAGCGGACTAGCGGGAGTCTCCTACGAGCAGTACTTC
CASSGLAGVSYEQYF
>TRBJ1-5|TRBV9|NA|NA
TGTGCCAGCAGCGCACGCTTGGGCCTGGGTGAGCCCCAGCATTTT
CASSARLGLGEPQHF
>TRBJ2-7|TRBV7-9|NA|TRBD2
TGTGCCAGCAGCTCTAGCGGGAGCTACGACGAGCAGTACTTC
CASSSSGSYDEQYF
>TRBJ2-1|TRBV6-5|NA|NA
TGTGCCAGCAACTTCGGTCGTGAGCAGTTCTTC
CASNFGREQFF
>TRBJ1-5|TRBV11-3|few|NA
TGTGCCAGCAGCCTACGGGACAACGTAACAAATAGCAATCAGCCCCAGCATTTT
CASSLRDNVTNSNQPQHF
>TRBJ2-6|TRBV2|NA|NA
TGTGCCAGCAGTGAGGATCCAGGCGGGGCCAACGTCCTGACTTTC
CASSEDPGGANVLTF
>TRBJ1-1|TRBV18|once|NA
TGTGCCAGCTCAGGTGGACAATTGAACACTGAAGCTTTCTTT
CASSGGQLNTEAFF